This TCR beta chain derives from a study of human T cells and chemical hapten exposure. Study-level background: Read at 6 days, the patch tests placed 0.01% DPC on the upper back.

Sample time point: patch test 3, about 24 weeks after DPC sensitization. Sample treatment: therapeutic diphenylcyclopropenone sensitization with weekly scalp DPC. The CDR3 totals 11 residues. Trimming stripped 6 bases from V and 4 bases from J, with 7 bases between. CDR1 and CDR2 from the germline V gene are SQVTM and ANQGSEA. Using its own MiXCR run on the RACE reads, TCRdb lists one record per CDR3 protein. The sample holds over 100,000 distinct CDR3 sequences, around 11% seen once. The sequencing used whole blood, collected in connection with sensitization to the hapten diphenylcyclopropenone (DPC). This TCR was sampled from a woman between 45 and 60 years old with alopecia areata. Some clones in this sample may be carry-over from other donors' samples. V gene TRBV29-1 combines with J gene TRBJ1-3; D remains ambiguous. The CDR3 loop reads CSVPLGNTIYF. As DNA, the CDR3 is TGCAGCGTCCCCTTAGGAAACACCATATATTTT.